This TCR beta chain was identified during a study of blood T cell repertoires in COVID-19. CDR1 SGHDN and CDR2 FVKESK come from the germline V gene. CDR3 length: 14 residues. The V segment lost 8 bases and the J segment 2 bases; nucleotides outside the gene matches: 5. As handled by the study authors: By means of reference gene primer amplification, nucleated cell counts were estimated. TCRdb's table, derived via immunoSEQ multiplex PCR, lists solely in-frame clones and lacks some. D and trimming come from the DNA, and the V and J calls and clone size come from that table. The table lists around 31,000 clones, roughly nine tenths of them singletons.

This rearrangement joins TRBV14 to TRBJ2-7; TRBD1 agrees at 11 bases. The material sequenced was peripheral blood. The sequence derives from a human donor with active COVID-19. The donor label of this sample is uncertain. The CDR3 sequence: CASARDRGTYEQYF. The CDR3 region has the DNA TGTGCCAGCGCGAGGGACAGGGGGACCTACGAGCAGTACTTC.